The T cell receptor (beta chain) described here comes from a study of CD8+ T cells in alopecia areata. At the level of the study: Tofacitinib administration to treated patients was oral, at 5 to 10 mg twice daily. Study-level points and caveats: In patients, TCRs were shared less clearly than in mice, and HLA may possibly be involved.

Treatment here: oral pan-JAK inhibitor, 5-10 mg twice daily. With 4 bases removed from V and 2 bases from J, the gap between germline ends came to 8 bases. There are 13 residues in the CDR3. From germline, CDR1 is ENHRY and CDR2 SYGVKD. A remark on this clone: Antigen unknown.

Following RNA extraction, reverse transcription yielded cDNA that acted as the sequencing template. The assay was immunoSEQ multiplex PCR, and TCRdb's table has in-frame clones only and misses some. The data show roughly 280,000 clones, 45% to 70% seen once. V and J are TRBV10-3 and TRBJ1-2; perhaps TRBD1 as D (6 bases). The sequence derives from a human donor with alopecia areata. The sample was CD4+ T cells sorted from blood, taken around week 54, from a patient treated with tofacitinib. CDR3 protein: CAISVGGNYGYTF. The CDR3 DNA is TGTGCCATCAGTGTAGGGGGGAACTATGGCTACACCTTC.